The TCR beta chain under discussion was sequenced for a study of blood T cell repertoires in COVID-19. Per the original data handling: By means of reference gene primer amplification, nucleated cell counts were estimated. This table comes from immunoSEQ multiplex PCR, and its TCRdb copy is limited to in-frame clones, with some not included. V, J and clone size are taken as reported in that table, and D and trimming were inferred from the DNA itself. The sample holds hundreds of thousands of clones, 90% seen once. Concerning this clone: The sample carries other DNA sequences with the same CDR3.

The CDR3 totals 14 residues. Per germline, CDR1 LGHDT and CDR2 YNNKEL (reference sequence). The V gene lost 3 bases and the J gene lost 2 bases, with 10 bases spanning the gap. The study drew participants aged about 18 to 90 years from 20 to 30 US areas. Participants reported their clinical history, and cohort assignment relied on those reports. The V call is TRBV3-1 (or the pseudogene TRBV3-2), the J call TRBJ1-1, with D unresolved. The sequence was collected from a man aged 60-69 years who had recovered from COVID-19. The sequencing input was PBMCs or T cells enriched from blood (not recorded which). The CDR3 loop reads CASSQVGVNTEAFF. CDR3 in DNA: TGTGCCAGCAGCCAGGTCGGGGTAAACACTGAAGCTTTCTTT.